The rows below give T cell receptor beta chains drawn from one sample of a study of T cell clonotyping in hematopoietic cell transplantation. Generated by immunoSEQ multiplex PCR, the TCRdb table keeps only in-frame clones and is missing some. Of about 45,000 clones listed, roughly four fifths are singletons. Specimen: peripheral blood mononuclear cells, collected before stem cell transplant. These receptors came from a man between 60 and 75 years old with myelodysplastic syndrome. Some clones in this sample may be carry-over from other donors' samples. Each CDR3 is given with its conserved first and last residue. The order of the fields is V gene, J gene, clone size, D gene, CDR3 protein, CDR3 DNA. A D gene is named only where the DNA matches it firmly. Expanded clones get a size class; other rows say once, few or many, or leave the size out.

V: TRBV27; J: TRBJ1-1; size: NA; D: TRBD1; CDR3: CASSYKTGLNTEAFF; DNA: TGTGCCAGCAGTTACAAGACAGGGCTGAACACTGAAGCTTTCTTT
V: TRBV28; J: TRBJ2-1; size: NA; D: TRBD1; CDR3: CASSRRGTGNNEQFF; DNA: TGTGCCAGCAGCCGCCGCGGGACAGGGAACAATGAGCAGTTCTTC
V: TRBV28; J: TRBJ1-5; size: NA; D: TRBD1; CDR3: CASSSPRDRVDQPQHF; DNA: TGTGCCAGCAGTTCTCCCCGGGACAGGGTAGATCAGCCCCAGCATTTT
V: TRBV7-3; J: TRBJ2-1; size: NA; D: NA; CDR3: CASSPNAVSSYNEQFF; DNA: TGTGCCAGCAGCCCCAATGCGGTGAGCTCCTACAATGAGCAGTTCTTC
V: TRBV7-2; J: TRBJ2-7; size: NA; D: TRBD1; CDR3: CASSRDGDRGAEQYF; DNA: TGTGCCAGCAGCCGTGACGGGGACAGGGGAGCCGAGCAGTACTTC
V: TRBV6-1; J: TRBJ2-7; size: NA; D: TRBD1; CDR3: CASRVQGMAYEQYF; DNA: TGTGCCAGCAGAGTACAGGGGATGGCCTACGAGCAGTACTTC
V: TRBV25-1; J: TRBJ1-6; size: once; D: NA; CDR3: CASSETVLNSPLHF; DNA: TGTGCCAGCAGTGAGACCGTCCTCAATTCACCCCTCCACTTT
V: TRBV4-3; J: TRBJ1-3; size: NA; D: TRBD1; CDR3: CASSQSTEGAVAGNTIYF; DNA: TGCGCCAGCAGCCAATCTACTGAGGGGGCAGTGGCTGGAAACACCATATATTTT
V: TRBV7-2; J: TRBJ2-7; size: once; D: NA; CDR3: CASSRTDLQFYEQYF; DNA: TGTGCCAGCAGTAGGACGGACCTGCAATTCTACGAGCAGTACTTC
V: TRBV7-9; J: TRBJ1-6; size: NA; D: TRBD1; CDR3: CASSNPGTGLKSPLHF; DNA: TGTGCCAGCAGCAACCCCGGGACAGGATTGAAATCACCCCTCCACTTT
V: TRBV5-1; J: TRBJ2-3; size: NA; D: NA; CDR3: CASSLVGVTDTQYF; DNA: TGCGCCAGCAGCTTGGTAGGAGTCACAGATACGCAGTATTTT
V: TRBV21-1; J: TRBJ1-2; size: NA; D: NA; CDR3: CASSKALRDNYGYTF; DNA: TGTGCCAGCAGCAAAGCGCTCAGGGACAACTATGGCTACACCTTC
V: TRBV4-3; J: TRBJ1-2; size: NA; D: NA; CDR3: CASSQEPGSNYGYTF; DNA: TGCGCCAGCAGCCAAGAACCAGGGAGTAACTATGGCTACACCTTC
V: TRBV6-1; J: TRBJ1-2; size: NA; D: NA; CDR3: CASSEARRLRGERGYGYTF; DNA: TGTGCCAGCAGTGAAGCGCGGCGATTAAGAGGGGAGCGGGGCTATGGCTACACCTTC
V: TRBV4-3; J: TRBJ1-3; size: NA; D: NA; CDR3: CASSQGNRFLSGNTIYF; DNA: TGCGCCAGCAGCCAGGGGAACAGGTTCCTCTCTGGAAACACCATATATTTT
V: TRBV9; J: TRBJ2-1; size: NA; D: TRBD2; CDR3: CASSEPSSSGSIHEQFF; DNA: TGTGCCAGCAGCGAACCGTCGAGTAGCGGGTCAATTCATGAGCAGTTCTTC
V: TRBV7-9; J: TRBJ1-1; size: few; D: TRBD1; CDR3: CASSPGQGWTEAFF; DNA: TGTGCCAGCAGTCCGGGACAGGGTTGGACTGAAGCTTTCTTT